The T cell receptor beta chain under discussion was sequenced for a study of blood T cells in healthy people across ages. The study, taken as a whole, reports: While age rose, TCR beta diversity per million T cells dropped in a roughly linear way. Expanded clonotype shifts may have been confounded, as the donors had an unknown CMV status. Unsorted PBMCs prevented conclusive naive versus antigen-experienced comparison.

With respect to this clonotype: Its antigen is unidentified.

CDR3 size: 11 residues. The ends were cut back, 6 bases at V and 7 bases at J, with 7 bases in the middle. PCR was performed a second time for about 6 to 12 cycles using a sample-barcoded 5' primer and a J-beta primer mix. TCRdb itself ran the 5' RACE reads through MiXCR, one entry per CDR3 protein. The table lists 1.5 million to 1.9 million distinct CDR3 sequences, roughly 43% of them singletons, with about 3.8% in the top ten. The sequenced sample consisted of blood. This receptor was taken from a woman aged 18-29 years in good health. This rearrangement joins TRBV12-3 or TRBV12-4 to TRBJ1-5, with unresolved D. The CDR3 DNA reads TGTGCCAGCAGCCGGGGACAGCCCCAGCATTTT. Protein: CASSRGQPQHF.